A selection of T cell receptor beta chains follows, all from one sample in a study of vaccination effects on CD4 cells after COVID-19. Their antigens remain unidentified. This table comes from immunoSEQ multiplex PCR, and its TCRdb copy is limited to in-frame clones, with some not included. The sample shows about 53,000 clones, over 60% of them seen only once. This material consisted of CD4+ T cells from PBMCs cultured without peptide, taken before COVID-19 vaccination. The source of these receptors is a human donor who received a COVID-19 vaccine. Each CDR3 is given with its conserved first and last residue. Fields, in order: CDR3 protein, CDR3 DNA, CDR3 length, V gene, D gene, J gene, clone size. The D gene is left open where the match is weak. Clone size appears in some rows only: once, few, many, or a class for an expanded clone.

CASSIYAGQRRVYGYTF TGTGCCAGTAGTATCTATGCAGGACAGAGGAGAGTCTATGGCTACACCTTC 17 TRBV19 . TRBJ1-2 .
CAWSGTAGNTIYF TGTGCCTGGAGTGGGACAGCTGGAAACACCATATATTTT 13 TRBV30 . TRBJ1-3 .
CASSKGAPLRNQPQHF TGTGCCAGCAGCAAGGGGGCCCCGCTGCGAAATCAGCCCCAGCATTTT 16 TRBV21-1 . TRBJ1-5 .
CASRGTGRGQPQHF TGCGCCAGCAGGGGGACAGGTCGGGGTCAGCCCCAGCATTTT 14 TRBV4-1 TRBD1 TRBJ1-5 .
CASSLAPIYYGYTF TGTGCCAGCAGCTTAGCCCCCATTTACTATGGCTACACCTTC 14 TRBV7-2 . TRBJ1-2 .
CASSPRIGGGPSRDTQYF TGTGCCAGCAGCCCCAGAATTGGTGGGGGCCCCTCACGGGATACGCAGTATTTT 18 TRBV5-6 . TRBJ2-3 .
CASTDRRPELAKNIQYF TGTGCCAGCACCGATCGGCGGCCAGAACTAGCCAAAAACATTCAGTACTTC 17 TRBV2 . TRBJ2-4 .
CASSSEGGAEGYTF TGTGCCAGCAGTTCCGAGGGAGGGGCGGAGGGCTACACCTTC 14 TRBV6-5 . TRBJ1-2 once
CASSLGGGRTETQYF TGTGCCAGCAGCTTAGGCGGGGGCCGGACAGAGACCCAGTACTTC 15 TRBV7-2 . TRBJ2-5 .
CASSERQGRNQPQHF TGTGCCAGCAGTGAAAGGCAGGGGCGCAATCAGCCCCAGCATTTT 15 TRBV6-1 . TRBJ1-5 .
CASTRQGAGYTF TGTGCCAGCACCCGACAGGGTGCTGGCTACACCTTC 12 TRBV6-5 TRBD1 TRBJ1-2 .
CASSLGRFQETQYF TGCGCCAGCAGCTTGGGGAGATTCCAAGAGACCCAGTACTTC 14 TRBV5-1 . TRBJ2-5 .
CASSLHWRKNTEAFF TGTGCCAGCAGTTTACATTGGCGGAAGAACACTGAAGCTTTCTTT 15 TRBV28 . TRBJ1-1 few
CASTQGGPNTGELFF TGTGCCAGCACCCAGGGAGGGCCCAACACCGGGGAGCTGTTTTTT 15 TRBV9 TRBD2 TRBJ2-2 few
CASSGRRPYTF TGTGCCAGCAGTGGTCGTCGGCCCTACACCTTC 11 TRBV2 . TRBJ1-2 .
CASILGGQQETQYF . 14 TRBV2 . TRBJ2-5 .
CASVTGSYGYTF TGCGCCAGCGTTACCGGGTCCTATGGCTACACCTTC 12 TRBV10-1 . TRBJ1-2 .
CASSSLTELSYNEQFF TGTGCCAGCAGCTCCCTGACTGAACTCTCCTACAATGAGCAGTTCTTC 16 TRBV5-6 . TRBJ2-1 few
CASSYSRGRVGGYTF TGTGCCAGCAGTTATTCTCGGGGGCGTGTGGGGGGCTACACCTTC 15 TRBV6-5 . TRBJ1-2 .
CASSQDRGAYGYTF TGTGCCAGCAGCCAGGACAGGGGGGCATATGGCTACACCTTC 14 TRBV3-1/TRBV3-2 TRBD1 TRBJ1-2 .
CATSDRDGQIQYF TGTGCCACCAGTGATCGGGACGGGCAGATTCAGTACTTC 13 TRBV24-1 . TRBJ2-4 .
CASSTGGAKGNTQYF TGTGCCAGCAGTACAGGGGGCGCAAAAGGGAATACGCAGTATTTT 15 TRBV6-5 TRBD1 TRBJ2-3 .
CASRFGAYSNQPQHF TGTGCCAGCAGATTTGGGGCCTATAGCAATCAGCCCCAGCATTTT 15 TRBV6-5 . TRBJ1-5 .
CATSAGQGNTEAFF TGTGCCACCAGTGCCGGGCAGGGTAACACTGAAGCTTTCTTT 14 TRBV24-1 . TRBJ1-1 .
CASSFLGTAKSSTDTQYF TGTGCCAGCAGTTTCCTGGGGACAGCTAAGTCTAGCACAGATACGCAGTATTTT 18 TRBV27 TRBD1 TRBJ2-3 .
CASSYGSGNTIYF TGTGCCAGCAGTTATGGATCTGGAAACACCATATATTTT 13 TRBV6-2/TRBV6-3 . TRBJ1-3 .
CASSLGRGPATDTQYF TGTGCCAGCAGCTTAGGGAGGGGGCCCGCCACAGATACGCAGTATTTT 16 TRBV7-9 . TRBJ2-3 .
CASSLAASGAGELFF TGCGCCAGCAGCTTGGCCGCTTCTGGTGCCGGGGAGCTGTTTTTT 15 TRBV5-1 . TRBJ2-2 .
CASSLVASFAQQTQYF TGTGCCAGCAGCTTAGTTGCGTCATTTGCGCAACAGACCCAGTACTTC 16 TRBV7-2 . TRBJ2-5 .
CAISDPGTSTDTQYF TGTGCCATCAGTGACCCCGGGACCAGCACAGATACGCAGTATTTT 15 TRBV10-3 . TRBJ2-3 .
CASSFRGGVSETQYF TGTGCCAGCAGCTTCCGTGGGGGGGTTTCGGAGACCCAGTACTTC 15 TRBV5-8 TRBD2 TRBJ2-5 once
CASSPRQGTYGYTF TGTGCCAGTAGTCCGCGACAGGGGACTTACGGCTACACCTTC 14 TRBV19 TRBD1 TRBJ1-2 .
CASSGGVVAKNIQYF TGTGCCAGCAGTGGGGGGGTAGTAGCCAAAAACATTCAGTACTTC 15 TRBV28 TRBD2 TRBJ2-4 .
CASSQDTGRGGETQYF TGCGCCAGCAGCCAAGATACAGGCAGGGGTGGGGAGACCCAGTACTTC 16 TRBV4-1 . TRBJ2-5 .
CAWSTSSVSRNTIYF TGTGCCTGGAGTACCTCCAGCGTTTCTAGAAACACCATATATTTT 15 TRBV30 . TRBJ1-3 few
CASSLRTSGDQETQYF TGTGCCAGCAGCCTCCGGACTAGCGGGGATCAAGAGACCCAGTACTTC 16 TRBV7-9 TRBD2 TRBJ2-5 .
CASSLPAGISNSPLHF TGTGCCAGCAGCTTGCCAGCAGGGATTTCTAATTCACCCCTCCACTTT 16 TRBV7-8 . TRBJ1-6 .
CAISESGNTGELFF TGTGCCATCAGTGAGTCAGGCAACACCGGGGAGCTGTTTTTT 14 TRBV10-3 . TRBJ2-2 .
CASSFRRGINQPQHF TGTGCCAGCAGTTTTCGCAGGGGGATTAATCAGCCCCAGCATTTT 15 TRBV28 TRBD1 TRBJ1-5 .
CASGTGELYGYTF TGTGCCAGCGGAACAGGAGAACTCTATGGCTACACCTTC 13 TRBV6-5 . TRBJ1-2 few
CASGLVPAGFGNEKLFF TGTGCTAGTGGTTTGGTCCCGGCAGGGTTTGGTAATGAAAAACTGTTTTTT 17 TRBV12-5 . TRBJ1-4 few
CASSKTRDTQYF TGTGCCAGCAGTAAGACGAGAGATACGCAGTATTTT 12 TRBV2 . TRBJ2-3 few
CASSENGQGDQPQHF TGCGCCAGCAGTGAGAACGGACAGGGGGATCAGCCCCAGCATTTT 15 TRBV10-2 TRBD1 TRBJ1-5 .
CASSQTTSMGDYGYTF TGCGCCAGCAGCCAAACAACCTCTATGGGAGACTATGGCTACACCTTC 16 TRBV4-3 . TRBJ1-2 .
CAISAPPGQGIRDTQYF TGTGCCATCAGTGCACCACCGGGACAGGGCATTCGGGATACGCAGTATTTT 17 TRBV10-3 TRBD1 TRBJ2-3 .
CASSSTSGGPYNEQFF TGTGCCAGCAGCTCGACTAGCGGGGGGCCATACAATGAGCAGTTCTTC 16 TRBV3-1/TRBV3-2 TRBD2 TRBJ2-1 .
CASSPPQGRNSPLHF TGTGCCAGCAGCCCCCCACAGGGGAGAAATTCACCCCTCCACTTT 15 TRBV16 TRBD1 TRBJ1-6 .
CASTDAGQRNSPLHF TGTGCCAGCACCGATGCTGGACAGAGAAATTCACCCCTCCACTTT 15 TRBV28 . TRBJ1-6 .
CASSIDRTRNTEAFF TGTGCCAGTAGTATAGATCGGACGAGGAACACTGAAGCTTTCTTT 15 TRBV19 . TRBJ1-1 .
CASSLARTDIQYF TGTGCCAGCAGCTTAGCCCGAACCGACATTCAGTACTTC 13 TRBV7-2 . TRBJ2-4 .
CASSSGRGYSNQPQHF TGTGCCAGCAGCTCCGGGCGGGGATATAGCAATCAGCCCCAGCATTTT 16 TRBV7-2 . TRBJ1-5 .
CASSLGQGYYNEQFF TGCGCCAGCAGCCTGGGACAGGGATACTACAATGAGCAGTTCTTC 15 TRBV5-1 TRBD1 TRBJ2-1 .
CASSAGQRNIQYF TGTGCCAGCAGTGCGGGACAGCGAAACATTCAGTACTTC 13 TRBV3-1/TRBV3-2 . TRBJ2-4 once
CSASSLAGPDTQYF TGCAGTGCTAGTTCCCTAGCGGGACCAGATACGCAGTATTTT 14 TRBV20-1 TRBD2 TRBJ2-3 .
CASSLEGQNNEKLFF TGTGCCAGCAGCTTGGAAGGACAGAATAATGAAAAACTGTTTTTT 15 TRBV5-4 . TRBJ1-4 once
CASSRGILAGGRDTQYF TGTGCCAGTAGTCGAGGGATACTAGCGGGGGGGCGGGATACGCAGTATTTT 17 TRBV19 TRBD2 TRBJ2-3 .